The TCR beta chain described here comes from a study of CD8+ T cells in alopecia areata. J was trimmed by 2 bases and V by 0 bases; bases with no gene match: 7. CDR1 and CDR2 (germline): SGDLS, YYNGEE. The CDR3 runs 18 residues. General study results and limits: In scalp and blood, many expanded lesional clones persisted during tofacitinib.

The treatment: oral pan-JAK inhibitor, 5-10 mg twice daily. TCR sequencing used cDNA made by reverse transcription of extracted RNA. Produced via immunoSEQ multiplex PCR; TCRdb's table is partial and in-frame only. Of around 100,000 clones in the sample, roughly 45% were seen once. Details on this clone: Its antigen is undetermined.

This clonotype was obtained from a human donor with alopecia areata. V is TRBV9 and J is TRBJ2-2; 10 nucleotides line up with TRBD2. Sequenced here: CD8+ T cells sorted from blood, sampled at week 24, from a patient treated with tofacitinib. The CDR3 DNA is TGTGCCAGCAGCGTAGCCGGAGCGGGAGGGAGCAACACCGGGGAGCTGTTTTTT. As protein: CASSVAGAGGSNTGELFF.